Below, 21 T cell receptor beta chains from the same sample are listed, as sequenced in a study of PD-L1 blockade in urothelial cancer. Stated time point: pretreatment peripheral blood. This table comes from immunoSEQ multiplex PCR, and its TCRdb copy is limited to in-frame clones, with some not included. The table lists fewer than 45,000 clones, about 88% of them singletons, with roughly 25% in the top ten. Sequencing used PBMCs, obtained around atezolizumab (anti-PD-L1) treatment. These receptors were taken from a donor aged 40 or over with urothelial cancer.

This clone has at least ten counts. The V and J genes are TRBV15 and TRBJ2-7; 7 bases fit TRBD2. The ends lost 0 bases at V and 7 bases at J; junction bases unmatched: 3. CDR1 and CDR2 from the germline V gene are LNHNV and YYDKDF (reference sequence). The CDR3 sequence is 13 residues long. CDR3 nucleotide sequence: TGTGCCACCAGCAGAGAGGGGGGGGAAGAGCAGTACTTC. As protein: CATSREGGEEQYF. Together with reference TRBV15 and TRBJ2-7, the CDR3 gives the full variable domain: DAMVIQNPRYQVTQFGKPVTLSCSQTLNHNVMYWYQQKSSQAPKLLFHYYDKDFNNEADTPDNFQSRRPNTSFCFLDIRSPGLGDTAMYLCATSREGGEEQYFGPGTRLTVT.

The rearrangement joins TRBV5-5 to TRBJ2-7; weak D call: TRBD2 (5 bases). Germline V gene sequence: CDR1 SGHKS, CDR2 YYEKEE (reference sequence). Trimming cost V 4 bases and J 3 bases, with 11 bases left between them. This CDR3 contains 13 residues. The CDR3 nucleotides are TGTGCCAGCAGCCCACCGGGGAGCTACGAGCAGTACTTC. Its protein is CASSPPGSYEQYF.

The rearrangement joins TRBV7-6 to TRBJ1-3; a weak D match, TRBD1 (5 bases). The CDR3 runs to 14 residues. V was trimmed by 4 bases and J by 0 bases, leaving 7 bases between them. Germline loops: CDR1 SGHVS, CDR2 FNYEAQ. The DNA for the CDR3 is TGTGCCAGCAGCTGGGGGGTCTCTGGAAACACCATATATTTT. As protein: CASSWGVSGNTIYF.

The rearrangement links TRBV29-1 to TRBJ2-1, with D tentatively TRBD2 (6 bases). The ends were cut back, 0 bases at V and 8 bases at J, with 17 bases in the middle. The CDR3 covers 15 residues. The germline V gene has CDR1 SQVTM and CDR2 ANQGSEA. In DNA form, the CDR3 reads TGCAGCGTTGAAGAAGGAGGGTCGATGGACTATGAGCAGTTCTTC. It specifies CSVEEGGSMDYEQFF.

The chain links TRBV7-2 to TRBJ2-7; 9 nucleotides agree with TRBD2. From germline, CDR1 is SGHTA and CDR2 FQGNSA. The ends lost 5 bases at V and 2 bases at J; junction bases unmatched: 4. The CDR3 is made up of 14 amino acids. The CDR3 is CASSPLAGAYEQYF. Written as DNA, the CDR3 is TGTGCCAGCAGCCCATTAGCGGGAGCCTACGAGCAGTACTTC.

This clone was observed a handful of times. This chain's CDR3 is CASSVGDRGRVGAFF. The CDR3 bases are TGTGCCAGCAGCGTAGGGGACAGGGGGCGAGTTGGAGCTTTCTTT. V and J are TRBV9 and TRBJ1-1; 12 bases match TRBD1. V dropped 0 bases and J dropped 10; count of bases not matched to a gene: 7. Germline V gives CDR1 SGDLS, CDR2 YYNGEE. This CDR3 spans 15 amino acids.

The chain recombines TRBV18 with TRBJ2-1; the match to TRBD2 covers 15 bases. The CDR3 spans 16 residues. Losses at the gene ends were 4 bases for V and 5 bases for J; bases not matched to a gene: 3. Germline loops: CDR1 KGHSH, CDR2 LQKENI. CDR3 nucleotides: TGTGCCAGCTCACAGGGACTAGCGGGAGGCAACAATGAGCAGTTCTTC. Protein: CASSQGLAGGNNEQFF.

The chain recombines TRBV30 with TRBJ1-1; unclear D gene. The CDR3 has 13 residues. The germline gives CDR1 GTSNPN, CDR2 SVGIG (reference sequence). The CDR3 reads CALAQNMNTEAFF. As DNA, the CDR3 is TGTGCTCTAGCCCAGAACATGAACACTGAAGCTTTCTTT. The whole variable domain, remainder taken from reference TRBV30 and TRBJ1-1, is SQTIHQWPATLVQPVGSPLSLECTVEGTSNPNLYWYRQAAGRGLQLLFYSVGIGQISSEVPQNLSASRPQDRQFILSSKKLLLSDSGFYLCALAQNMNTEAFFGQGTRLTVV.

The J gene is TRBJ2-5, the V gene TRBV11-3, with TRBD1 as a possible D gene (5 bases). The CDR3 extends over 14 amino acids. Germline loops: CDR1 SGHNT, CDR2 YENEEA. V lost 1 base, J lost 2 bases, and 8 bases lay in between. In DNA form, the CDR3 reads TGTGCCAGCAGCTTAGCGAAGGGGCAAGAGACCCAGTACTTC. Residues: CASSLAKGQETQYF.

The chain carries TRBV30 and TRBJ1-3; tentatively, D is TRBD1 (6 bases). CDR3 length: 15 amino acids. V lost 0 bases and J lost 0, with 9 bases in between. Germline V gene lookup returns CDR1 GTSNPN and CDR2 SVGIG (reference sequence). CDR3 in amino acids: CAWSVGASSGNTIYF. CDR3 bases: TGTGCCTGGAGTGTGGGGGCGAGCTCTGGAAACACCATATATTTT. The variable domain in full, with the rest retrieved from reference TRBV30 and TRBJ1-3, is SQTIHQWPATLVQPVGSPLSLECTVEGTSNPNLYWYRQAAGRGLQLLFYSVGIGQISSEVPQNLSASRPQDRQFILSSKKLLLSDSGFYLCAWSVGASSGNTIYFGEGSWLTVV.

This clone turned up a few times. The chain joins TRBV7-2 to TRBJ2-5, with a tentative D call TRBD2 (8 bases). The CDR3 is 16 amino acids. Looked up from germline, CDR1 is SGHTA and CDR2 is FQGNSA. V gave up 5 bases and J gave up 10 bases, with 26 bases separating them. The CDR3 is CASSAPGGWRPGGQYF. The CDR3 nucleotides read TGTGCCAGCAGCGCCCCGGGAGGGTGGCGCCCAGGGGGCCAGTACTTC.

This clone turned up a few times. The chain employs TRBV6-4 and TRBJ1-2, with a weak D call TRBD1 (6 bases). The CDR3 runs 16 residues. The V end was cut by 0 bases, the J end by 8 bases, with 19 bases between. Germline lookup yields CDR1 MRHNA and CDR2 SNTAGT. CDR3 DNA: TGTGCCAGCAGTGACTCTGTTGGGACATTGAGGGGGGGCTACACCTTC. The encoded protein is CASSDSVGTLRGGYTF.

This clone occurred once. The chain recombines TRBV6-8 with TRBJ1-3; TRBD1 might be the D (6 bases). In germline, CDR1 is MNHGY, CDR2 SAAAGT. V lost 10 bases and J 3 bases, leaving 10 bases between the germline ends. The CDR3 is made up of 12 amino acids. CDR3 DNA sequence: TGTGCCACCAGCAGGGGTGGAAACACCATATATTTT. Translated, it gives CATSRGGNTIYF.

The CDR3 nucleotides read TGTGCCAGCCGACTGGACAGGGACAGTGGTGGGTATGGCTACACCTTC. Its protein is CASRLDRDSGGYGYTF. The chain links TRBV2 to TRBJ1-2; 8 bases fit TRBD1. Trimming at V came to 8 bases and at J to 5 bases, leaving 16 bases not matched to a gene. CDR3 length: 16 residues. Germline V gene lookup returns CDR1 SNHLY and CDR2 FYNNEI.

CDR3 DNA: TGTGCCAGCAGTGCAGCGGGAGAAGCCGGGGAGCTGTTTTTT. Translating gives CASSAAGEAGELFF. V and J are TRBV6-4 and TRBJ2-2; the match to TRBD2 covers 8 bases. The CDR3 has 14 residues. The germline V gene has CDR1 MRHNA and CDR2 SNTAGT. With 4 bases clipped from V and 6 bases from J, the junction kept 4 bases outside the gene matches.

This clone appeared once. The chain recombines TRBV7-2 with TRBJ2-1, with D perhaps matching TRBD2 (5 bases). CDR1 and CDR2 from the germline V gene are SGHTA and FQGNSA. This CDR3 is 14 amino acids long. Trimming stripped 4 bases from V and 8 bases from J, with 15 bases between. CDR3 sequence: CASSSWTGIDEQFF. The DNA for the CDR3 is TGTGCCAGCAGCTCATGGACCGGGATCGATGAGCAGTTCTTC.

The genes are TRBV7-2 and TRBJ1-4; 10 nucleotides agree with TRBD1. J lost 6 bases, V lost 4 bases, and 5 bases had no gene match. The CDR3 spans 15 residues. Germline CDR1 reads SGHTA; CDR2 reads FQGNSA. CDR3 sequence reads: CASSSGGQGYEKLFF. DNA for the CDR3: TGTGCCAGCAGCTCAGGGGGACAGGGGTATGAAAAACTGTTTTTT. Drawing the rest from reference TRBV7-2 and TRBJ1-4, the complete variable domain is GAGVSQSPSNKVTEKGKDVELRCDPISGHTALYWYRQSLGQGLEFLIYFQGNSAPDKSGLPSDRFSAERTGGSVSTLTIQRTQQEDSAVYLCASSSGGQGYEKLFFGSGTQLSVL.

In its sample, this clone was seen once. The CDR3 here is CASSQGGGGQHGTLYF. The CDR3 region has the DNA TGCGCCAGCAGCCAAGGGGGGGGCGGGCAGCATGGGACTCTTTATTTT. The chain recombines TRBV4-1 with TRBJ2-3; the D gene is possibly TRBD2 (7 bases). Germline V lookup: CDR1 MGHRA, CDR2 YSYEKL. The V end lost 1 base, the J end lost 15 bases, and 26 bases lay between the germline ends. The CDR3 loop spans 16 amino acids.

The chain employs TRBV10-3 and TRBJ2-7; 12 nucleotides align to TRBD1. The CDR3 extends over 16 amino acids. CDR1 is ENHRY and CDR2 is SYGVKD in the germline V gene. The trim removed 6 bases at V and 4 bases at J, leaving 10 bases unmatched. In DNA form, the CDR3 reads TGTGCCATCAGCCCCCGAGGGACAGGGGGCGAATACGAGCAGTACTTC. Its translation is CAISPRGTGGEYEQYF.

The chain couples TRBV6-6 to TRBJ2-7, with a tentative D call TRBD2 (6 bases). The CDR3 contains 14 residues. V lost 5 bases and J 2 bases, leaving 13 bases between the germline ends. Looked up from germline, CDR1 is MNHNY and CDR2 is SVGAGI (reference sequence). CDR3 region: CASSEADYPYEQYF. The CDR3 DNA is TGTGCCAGCAGTGAGGCGGACTACCCCTACGAGCAGTACTTC.

The CDR3 DNA reads as TGTGCCAGCAACTTACCACAGGGACGGCAAGAGACCCAGTACTTC. The encoded protein is CASNLPQGRQETQYF. The V gene is TRBV28, the J gene TRBJ2-5, with D maybe TRBD1 (6 bases). With 7 bases removed from V and 2 bases from J, the gap between germline ends came to 17 bases. The CDR3 runs 15 residues. The germline gives CDR1 MDHEN, CDR2 SYDVKM.